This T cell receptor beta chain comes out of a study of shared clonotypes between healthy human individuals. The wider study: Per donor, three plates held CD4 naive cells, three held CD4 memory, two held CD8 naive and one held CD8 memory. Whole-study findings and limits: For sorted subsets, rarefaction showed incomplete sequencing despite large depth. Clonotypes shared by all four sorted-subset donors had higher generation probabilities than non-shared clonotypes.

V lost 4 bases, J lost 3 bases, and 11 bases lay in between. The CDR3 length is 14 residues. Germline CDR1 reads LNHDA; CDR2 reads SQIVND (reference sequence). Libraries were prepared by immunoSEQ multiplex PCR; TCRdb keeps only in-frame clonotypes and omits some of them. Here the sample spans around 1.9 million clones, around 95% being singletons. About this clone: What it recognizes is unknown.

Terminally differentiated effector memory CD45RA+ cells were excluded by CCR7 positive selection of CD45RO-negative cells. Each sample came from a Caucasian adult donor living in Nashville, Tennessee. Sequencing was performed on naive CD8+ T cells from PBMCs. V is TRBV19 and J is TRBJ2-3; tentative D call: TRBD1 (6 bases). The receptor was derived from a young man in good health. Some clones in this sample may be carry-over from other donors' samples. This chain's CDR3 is CASSNRVVTDTQYF. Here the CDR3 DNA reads TGTGCCAGTAGTAACAGGGTAGTAACAGATACGCAGTATTTT.